This T cell receptor beta chain appears in the sequencing data of a study of CD8 T cells in ankylosing spondylitis. This clonotype was observed a few times. The target antigen is unknown. Making use of molecular barcodes, quantitative 5'-RACE generated TCR beta libraries. TCRdb analysed the 5' RACE reads with MiXCR anew, one entry per CDR3 protein. The profile covers tens of thousands of distinct CDR3 sequences, with roughly 33% appearing a single time and roughly 44% taken by the ten largest. Findings of the study overall: Disease-linked clones were reportedly significantly enriched in matched ankylosing spondylitis synovial fluid. In peripheral blood, disease-linked CD8+ clones occurred at relatively low frequencies. A TCR beta motif made of 7 to 9 highly homologous variants seemed typical of ankylosing spondylitis blood.

Specimen: synovial fluid, either unsorted or a sorted T cell fraction (not recorded which). The clonotype was recovered from a male donor with ankylosing spondylitis.

CDR3 residues: CASSRGGAGETDTQYF. DNA for the CDR3: TGTGCCAGCAGCAGAGGTGGGGCGGGAGAGACAGATACGCAGTATTTT. The rearrangement joins TRBV7-9 to TRBJ2-3, with TRBD2 matching 7 bases. Germline CDR1 is SEHNR and CDR2 is FQNEAQ (reference sequence). The CDR3 covers 16 residues. The V and J ends lost 5 bases and 3 bases, in that order; junction bases with no gene match: 11.